Listed below are T cell receptor beta chains from one sample, sequenced in a study of beta chain features in type 1 diabetes. Generated by immunoSEQ multiplex PCR, the TCRdb table keeps only in-frame clones and is missing some. The sample yields some 500,000 clones, more than 9.5% seen once. Sequenced: naive CD4+ T cells from blood. The source of these receptors is a woman aged 18-29 years in good health. Each CDR3 is given with its conserved first and last residue. D genes are given only for firm matches. Size values are once, few and many counts, or a class for expanded clones, and some rows have none.

d_call,j_call,clone_size,cdr3_length,v_call,cdr3_nt,cdr3_aa
TRBD1,TRBJ1-1,few,15,TRBV7-9,TGTGCCAGCAGCCCCCAGGGACAGGGGGCGACTGAAGCTTTCTTT,CASSPQGQGATEAFF
TRBD1,TRBJ2-4,-,15,TRBV7-2,TGTGCCAGCAGCCTACAGGGGATGGCCAAAAACATTCAGTACTTC,CASSLQGMAKNIQYF
-,TRBJ1-2,-,12,TRBV9,TGTGCCAGCAGCGCGGAGGGCTATGGCTACACCTTC,CASSAEGYGYTF
-,TRBJ2-3,-,13,TRBV7-2,TGTGCCAGCAGCTTAGGAGTTTCAGATACGCAGTATTTT,CASSLGVSDTQYF
-,TRBJ2-1,-,11,TRBV6-5,TGTGCCAGCAGTCGGAGCAATGAGCAGTTCTTC,CASSRSNEQFF
-,TRBJ2-2,-,17,TRBV4-3,TGCGCCAGCAGCCAAAGCCCCCGGACGGACCTGGGTGAGGAGCTGTTTTTT,CASSQSPRTDLGEELFF
-,TRBJ2-7,few,11,TRBV7-2,TGTGCCAGCAGCATTCAACTCGAGCAGTACTTC,CASSIQLEQYF
-,TRBJ2-4,few,20,TRBV4-2,TGTGCCAGCAGCTCGTCGAGTGGGGCAGGGGTCGTCCGAGCCAAAAACATTCAGTACTTC,CASSSSSGAGVVRAKNIQYF
-,TRBJ2-1,-,14,TRBV27,TGTGCCAGCAGTCAGCGGAGGGGAAACAATGAGCAGTTCTTC,CASSQRRGNNEQFF
TRBD1,TRBJ2-1,many,12,TRBV7-9,TGTGCCAGCAGCTCTAGGACAGGAGAGCAGTTCTTC,CASSSRTGEQFF
-,TRBJ2-1,-,13,TRBV5-1,TGCGCCAGCCGGCTCGGGGCAGACAATGAGCAGTTCTTC,CASRLGADNEQFF
-,TRBJ2-7,-,21,TRBV27,TGTGCCAGCAGTTTTTATGGAGATAGGCGGAGTCCGAGTATTATGTCCTACGAGCAGTACTTC,CASSFYGDRRSPSIMSYEQYF
-,TRBJ2-1,-,14,TRBV5-1,TGCGCCAGCAGCGGGGTATCCTCCTACAATGAGCAGTTCTTC,CASSGVSSYNEQFF
-,TRBJ2-3,-,14,TRBV30,TGTGCCTGGGCCCAGCGGATAGTCACAGATACGCAGTATTTT,CAWAQRIVTDTQYF
-,TRBJ2-3,few,15,TRBV7-9,TGTGCCAGCAGAAACTCCGGGGGCCTCACAGATACGCAGTATTTT,CASRNSGGLTDTQYF